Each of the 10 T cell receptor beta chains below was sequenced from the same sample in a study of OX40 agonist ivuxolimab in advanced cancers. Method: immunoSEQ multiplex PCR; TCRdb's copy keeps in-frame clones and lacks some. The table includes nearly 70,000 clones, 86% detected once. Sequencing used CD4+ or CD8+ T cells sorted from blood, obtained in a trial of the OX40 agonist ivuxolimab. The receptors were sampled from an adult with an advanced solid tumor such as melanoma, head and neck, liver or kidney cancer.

CDR3 sequence reads: CASSFPGQQETQYF. For the CDR3, the DNA is TGTGCCAGTAGTTTTCCGGGACAGCAGGAGACCCAGTACTTC. The J gene is TRBJ2-5, the V gene TRBV19; 7 nucleotides line up with TRBD1. V gave up 5 bases and J gave up 5 bases; unmatched junction bases: 8. This CDR3 is built from 14 residues. CDR1 LNHDA and CDR2 SQIVND come from the germline V gene (reference sequence).

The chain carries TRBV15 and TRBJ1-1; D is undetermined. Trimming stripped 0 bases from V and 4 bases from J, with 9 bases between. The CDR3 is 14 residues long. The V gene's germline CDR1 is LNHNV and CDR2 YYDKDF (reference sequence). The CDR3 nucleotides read TGTGCCACCAGCAGAGATCTAGTGTCCACTGAAGCTTTCTTT. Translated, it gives CATSRDLVSTEAFF. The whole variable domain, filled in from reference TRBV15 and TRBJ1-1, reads DAMVIQNPRYQVTQFGKPVTLSCSQTLNHNVMYWYQQKSSQAPKLLFHYYDKDFNNEADTPDNFQSRRPNTSFCFLDIRSPGLGDTAMYLCATSRDLVSTEAFFGQGTRLTVV.

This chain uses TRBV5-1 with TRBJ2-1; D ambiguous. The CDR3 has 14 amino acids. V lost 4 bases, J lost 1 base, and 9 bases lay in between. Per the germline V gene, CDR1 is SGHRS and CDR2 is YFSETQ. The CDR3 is CASSAVGSYNEQFF. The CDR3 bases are TGCGCCAGCAGCGCCGTTGGGTCCTACAATGAGCAGTTCTTC.

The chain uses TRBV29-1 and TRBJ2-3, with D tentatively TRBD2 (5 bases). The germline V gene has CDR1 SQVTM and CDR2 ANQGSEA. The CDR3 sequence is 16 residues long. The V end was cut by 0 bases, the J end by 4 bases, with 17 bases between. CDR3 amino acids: CSVEDRLLTQADTQYF. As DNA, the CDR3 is TGCAGCGTTGAAGATCGACTACTCACACAAGCAGATACGCAGTATTTT.

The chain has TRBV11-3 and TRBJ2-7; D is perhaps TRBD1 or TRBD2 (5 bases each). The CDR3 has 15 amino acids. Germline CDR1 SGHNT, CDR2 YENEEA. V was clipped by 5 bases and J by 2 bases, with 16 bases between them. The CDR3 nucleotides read TGTGCCAGCAGCCCAAACGGTGGGGGACCCTACGAGCAGTACTTC. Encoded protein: CASSPNGGGPYEQYF. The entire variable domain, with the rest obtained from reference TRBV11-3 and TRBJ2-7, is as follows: EAGVVQSPRYKIIEKKQPVAFWCNPISGHNTLYWYLQNLGQGPELLIRYENEEAVDDSQLPKDRFSAERLKGVDSTLKIQPAELGDSAVYLCASSPNGGGPYEQYFGPGTRLTVT.

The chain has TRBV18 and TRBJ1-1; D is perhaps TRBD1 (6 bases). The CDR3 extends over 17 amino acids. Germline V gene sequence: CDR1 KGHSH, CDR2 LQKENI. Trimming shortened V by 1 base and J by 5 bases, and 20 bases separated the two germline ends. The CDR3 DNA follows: TGTGCCAGCTCACCACGGTCCCAGGGGCAGTTGGGGACTGAAGCTTTCTTT. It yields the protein CASSPRSQGQLGTEAFF.

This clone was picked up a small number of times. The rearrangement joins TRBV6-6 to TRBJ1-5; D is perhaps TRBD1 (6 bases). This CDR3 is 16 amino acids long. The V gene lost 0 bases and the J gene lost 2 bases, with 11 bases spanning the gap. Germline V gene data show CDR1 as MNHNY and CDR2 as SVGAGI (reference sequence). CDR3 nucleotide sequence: TGTGCCAGCAGTTACTCGCAGGGGTTCGGCAATCAGCCCCAGCATTTT. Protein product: CASSYSQGFGNQPQHF.

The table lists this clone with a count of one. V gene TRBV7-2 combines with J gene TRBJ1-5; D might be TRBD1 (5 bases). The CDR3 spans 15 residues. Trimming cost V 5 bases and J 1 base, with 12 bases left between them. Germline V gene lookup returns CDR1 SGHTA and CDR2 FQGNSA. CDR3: CASSIQGRSNQPQHF. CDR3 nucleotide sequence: TGTGCCAGCAGCATCCAGGGAAGGAGCAATCAGCCCCAGCATTTT.

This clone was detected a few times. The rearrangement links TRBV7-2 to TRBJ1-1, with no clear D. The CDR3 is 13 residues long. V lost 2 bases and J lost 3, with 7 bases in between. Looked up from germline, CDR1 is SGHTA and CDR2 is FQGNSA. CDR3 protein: CASSLSPDTEAFF. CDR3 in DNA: TGTGCCAGCAGCTTATCTCCCGACACTGAAGCTTTCTTT.

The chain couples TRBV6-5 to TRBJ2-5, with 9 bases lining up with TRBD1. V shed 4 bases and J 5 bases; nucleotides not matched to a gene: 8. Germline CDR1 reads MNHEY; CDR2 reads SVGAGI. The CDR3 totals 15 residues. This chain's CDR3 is CASSSPDRGRETQYF. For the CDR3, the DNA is TGTGCCAGCAGTTCCCCTGACAGGGGGAGGGAGACCCAGTACTTC.